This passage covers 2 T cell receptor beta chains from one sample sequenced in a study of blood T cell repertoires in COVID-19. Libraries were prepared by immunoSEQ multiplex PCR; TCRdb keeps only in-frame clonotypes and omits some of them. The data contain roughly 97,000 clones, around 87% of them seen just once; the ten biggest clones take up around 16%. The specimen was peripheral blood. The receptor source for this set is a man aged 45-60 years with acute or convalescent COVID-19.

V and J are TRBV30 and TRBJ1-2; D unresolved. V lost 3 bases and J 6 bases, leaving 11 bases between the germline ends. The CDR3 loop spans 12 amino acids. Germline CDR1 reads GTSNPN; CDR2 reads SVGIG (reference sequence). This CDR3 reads CAWSSTYDGYTF. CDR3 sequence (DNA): TGTGCCTGGAGCTCGACTTATGATGGCTACACCTTC.

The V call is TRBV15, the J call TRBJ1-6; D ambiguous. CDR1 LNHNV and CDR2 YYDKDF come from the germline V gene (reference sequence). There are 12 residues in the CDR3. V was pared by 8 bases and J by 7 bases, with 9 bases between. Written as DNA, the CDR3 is TGTGCCACCGGGCAGCCAAATTCACCCCTCCACTTT. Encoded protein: CATGQPNSPLHF.